The 5 T cell receptor beta chains in this list originate from one sample, sequenced in a study of Graves' ophthalmopathy and Graves' hyperthyroidism (dated by TCRdb to about 2018). Sequencing used an Illumina HiSeq 2000. For repertoire sequencing, the TCR beta CDR3 regions were amplified from RNA transcripts. HTBI primers and the Qiagen OneStep RT-PCR kit were used in a first-round RT-PCR, which was followed by a second-round multiplex PCR, size selection and purification. TCRdb reprocessed the public reads (quality trimming at Q25 with fastp, clone calling with MiXCR) and kept in-frame beta chains. Records with the same CDR3 protein are collapsed into one entry carrying the most frequent genes and DNA. The sample contains about 210,000 distinct CDR3 sequences, about 32% of them found a single time. The leading ten clones occupy approximately 9.6% of the sample. The sequenced material came from peripheral blood. These receptors came from a man between 50 and 59 years old with Graves' ophthalmopathy. Donor details come from another sample of the same person, matched by shared clones.

This clonotype was counted ten times or more. The chain joins TRBV7-9 to TRBJ2-5; TRBD1 is a possible D gene (5 bases). The V and J ends lost 5 bases and 5 bases respectively, with 12 bases between them. Per germline, CDR1 SEHNR and CDR2 FQNEAQ (reference sequence). The CDR3 totals 13 residues. The CDR3 DNA reads TGTGCCAGCAGCGCGACGCAGGGCGAGACCCAGTACTTC. As protein: CASSATQGETQYF. The full variable domain, completed using reference TRBV7-9 and TRBJ2-5, is DTGVSQNPRHKITKRGQNVTFRCDPISEHNRLYWYRQTLGQGPEFLTYFQNEAQLEKSRLLSDRFSAERPKGSFSTLEIQRTEQGDSAMYLCASSATQGETQYFGPGTRLLVL.

In this sample, this clonotype turned up many times. The chain combines TRBV28 with TRBJ1-2; D possibly corresponds to TRBD1 (5 bases). The CDR3 has 14 amino acids. Trimming pared 7 bases from V and 7 bases from J, leaving 19 bases between. Germline V gene sequence: CDR1 MDHEN, CDR2 SYDVKM. CDR3 region: CASKPGGGDRGYTF. The CDR3 nucleotides read TGTGCCAGCAAACCCGGGGGAGGTGACCGTGGCTACACCTTC.

This clonotype was detected ten times or more. The chain employs TRBV7-8 and TRBJ1-3, with unresolved D. This CDR3 comprises 14 residues. The V gene lost 5 bases and the J gene lost 2 bases, with 10 bases spanning the gap. Germline V CDR1 and CDR2: SGHVS, FQNEAQ. As DNA, the CDR3 is TGTGCCAGCAGCGACTCGGCTACTGGAAACACCATATATTTT. It yields the protein CASSDSATGNTIYF.

This clonotype was seen ten or more times. The CDR3 loop is CATSDLYYGYTF. As DNA, the CDR3 is TGTGCCACCAGTGATCTTTACTATGGCTACACCTTC. The chain is built from TRBV24-1 and TRBJ1-2; no clear D. The CDR3 sequence is 12 residues long. Germline V gives CDR1 KGHDR, CDR2 SFDVKD. Trimming shortened V by 3 bases and J by 3 bases, and 4 bases separated the two germline ends.

This clonotype was seen repeatedly, ten times or more. This chain uses TRBV29-1 with TRBJ1-1, with D uncertain. The CDR3 is made up of 10 amino acids. Between the trimmed V and J ends, which lost 6 bases and 7 bases, there was a span of 9 bases. Per the germline V gene, CDR1 is SQVTM and CDR2 is ANQGSEA. In DNA form, the CDR3 reads TGCAGCGTGGAGATAATTGAAGCTTTCTTT. Encoded protein: CSVEIIEAFF.